Each of the 20 T cell receptor beta chains below was sequenced from the same sample in a study of response to subunit inactivated influenza vaccine. TCRdb called the RT-PCR reads again in MiXCR, with one record for every CDR3 protein. Of 300,000 to 350,000 distinct CDR3 sequences in the sample, 22% were seen once. The sequencing used PBMCs from blood, collected around 22 months after vaccination. All receptors come from a man aged 45 to 75 who received an inactivated influenza vaccine.

V usage is TRBV20-1 and J usage is TRBJ2-3; D is ambiguous. The CDR3 runs 12 residues. Trimming removed 4 bases from V and 5 bases from J, with 10 bases in between. Looked up from germline, CDR1 is DFQATT and CDR2 is SNEGSKA (reference sequence). The CDR3 is CSATLRGDTQYF. Here the CDR3 DNA reads TGCAGTGCTACCCTCCGAGGAGATACGCAGTATTTT.

The chain links TRBV5-6 to TRBJ2-5; D gene unclear. This CDR3 has 14 residues. Looked up from germline, CDR1 is SGHDT and CDR2 is YYEEEE. Trimming left V 2 bases short and J 4 bases short, with 12 bases between. The CDR3 DNA reads as TGTGCCAGCAGCTTCGGCCTCCCGGGAGAGACCCAGTACTTC. Protein: CASSFGLPGETQYF.

This clonotype has only a few counts. The rearrangement uses TRBV4-3 and TRBJ1-4; D is unclear. The CDR3 runs to 16 residues. The V gene's germline CDR1 is LGHNA and CDR2 YSLEER. Trimming took off 0 bases at V and 2 bases at J, with 10 bases between the two ends. The chain's CDR3 is CASSQDSKGTNEKLFF. The CDR3 coding sequence is TGCGCCAGCAGCCAAGATAGTAAGGGTACTAATGAAAAACTGTTTTTT.

This clonotype was seen a single time. V and J are TRBV20-1 and TRBJ1-1; D is unclear. The CDR3 loop spans 15 amino acids. In germline, CDR1 is DFQATT, CDR2 SNEGSKA (reference sequence). V was pared by 6 bases and J by 0 bases, with 17 bases between. The CDR3 sequence is CSAAPSVYMNTEAFF. In nucleotides, the CDR3 is TGCAGTGCCGCCCCTTCGGTTTACATGAACACTGAAGCTTTCTTT.

The chain recombines TRBV4-3 with TRBJ2-1, with D possibly called TRBD1 or TRBD2 (5 bases each). In germline, CDR1 is LGHNA, CDR2 YSLEER. The V gene lost 0 bases and the J gene lost 8 bases, with 23 bases spanning the gap. This CDR3 is 18 amino acids long. CDR3 protein: CASSQDYMGLEGFHEQFF. The CDR3 DNA reads as TGCGCCAGCAGCCAAGATTATATGGGGCTAGAGGGCTTCCATGAGCAGTTCTTC.

This clonotype appeared a few times. The rearrangement uses TRBV14 and TRBJ1-2, with unresolved D. The CDR3 is 14 residues long. Trimming removed 0 bases at V and 4 bases at J, with 9 bases between. Per germline, CDR1 SGHDN and CDR2 FVKESK. CDR3 nucleotides: TGTGCCAGCAGCCAAGATGAAGGGTTCTATGGCTACACCTTC. This gives the protein CASSQDEGFYGYTF.

The rearrangement uses TRBV20-1 and TRBJ1-1, with D hard to call. V was trimmed by 4 bases and J by 2 bases, leaving 14 bases between them. Germline V gene lookup returns CDR1 DFQATT and CDR2 SNEGSKA (reference sequence). The CDR3 contains 14 residues. The CDR3 reads CSATSMGRNTEAFF. The CDR3 DNA follows: TGCAGTGCTACGTCGATGGGCCGAAACACTGAAGCTTTCTTT.

The genes are TRBV6-2 or TRBV6-3 and TRBJ2-1; D gene uncertain. Germline V gives CDR1 MNHEY, CDR2 SVGEGT. The CDR3 covers 13 residues. V was pared by 0 bases and J by 7 bases, with 7 bases between. The CDR3 loop is CASSYSSWNEQFF. In nucleotides, the CDR3 is TGTGCCAGCAGTTACTCCTCATGGAATGAGCAGTTCTTC.

This clonotype was detected a few times. V gene TRBV6-2 or TRBV6-3 combines with J gene TRBJ2-5, with D perhaps matching TRBD1 (6 bases). The CDR3 loop spans 13 amino acids. Germline CDR1 reads MNHEY; CDR2 reads SVGEGT. V lost 6 bases and J 5 bases, leaving 13 bases between the germline ends. CDR3: CASRLQGRETQYF. CDR3 nucleotide sequence: TGTGCCAGCAGGCTACAGGGTCGGGAGACCCAGTACTTC.

This clonotype has a single count. The chain is built from TRBV28 and TRBJ2-3, with 9 positions matching TRBD1. The germline gives CDR1 MDHEN, CDR2 SYDVKM. With 5 bases clipped from V and 3 bases from J, the junction kept 6 bases outside the gene matches. CDR3 length equals 15 residues. The CDR3 reads CASSTPGQGTDTQYF. The CDR3 DNA reads as TGTGCCAGCAGTACCCCGGGACAGGGTACAGATACGCAGTATTTT.

V is TRBV5-5 and J is TRBJ1-1, with D unresolved. Germline V CDR1 and CDR2: SGHKS, YYEKEE (reference sequence). The CDR3 contains 15 residues. The V gene lost 0 bases and the J gene lost 5 bases, with 14 bases spanning the gap. CDR3 bases: TGTGCCAGCAGCTTGGAGGCGGTCAGGACGACTGAAGCTTTCTTT. Its protein is CASSLEAVRTTEAFF.

This clonotype has ten or more counts. This chain connects TRBV12-3 or TRBV12-4 to TRBJ1-3; D is uncertain. V lost 6 bases, J lost 0 bases, and 9 bases lay in between. The CDR3 length is 14 residues. The CDR3 loop reads CASRRQNSGNTIYF. CDR3 in DNA: TGTGCCAGCAGACGACAAAACTCTGGAAACACCATATATTTT.

CDR3 loop: CASSTGQSSYSGYTF. CDR3 nucleotides: TGTGCCAGCAGCACCGGACAGAGCTCTTATAGTGGCTACACCTTC. The chain couples TRBV9 to TRBJ1-2; D is perhaps TRBD1 (6 bases). CDR3 length: 15 amino acids. V was pared by 4 bases and J by 7 bases, with 20 bases between. Germline loops: CDR1 SGDLS, CDR2 YYNGEE.

The chain recombines TRBV11-3 with TRBJ2-2; a possible D gene is TRBD2 (5 bases). Germline lookup yields CDR1 SGHNT and CDR2 YENEEA. Trimming stripped 2 bases from V and 4 bases from J, with 8 bases between. This CDR3 has 14 residues. In DNA form, the CDR3 reads TGTGCCAGCAGCTTACGGGGAGCCACCGGGGAGCTGTTTTTT. Amino acids: CASSLRGATGELFF.

The sample holds a few counts of this clonotype. The V gene is TRBV5-1, the J gene TRBJ2-1; TRBD1 is a possible D gene (6 bases). The CDR3 contains 16 residues. Trimming took 4 bases from V and 4 from J, leaving 18 bases between them. In germline, CDR1 is SGHRS, CDR2 YFSETQ. DNA for the CDR3: TGCGCCAGCAGCCCTACTTCTAAGGGGGAATACAATGAGCAGTTCTTC. This gives the protein CASSPTSKGEYNEQFF.

This clonotype occurred many times. V and J are TRBV28 and TRBJ2-7, with D unresolved. The CDR3 extends over 11 amino acids. Between the trimmed V and J ends, which lost 2 bases and 6 bases, there was a span of 5 bases. The V gene's germline CDR1 is MDHEN and CDR2 SYDVKM. The DNA of the CDR3 is TGTGCCAGCAGTTTAACTTTCGAGCAGTACTTC. Residues: CASSLTFEQYF.

The chain is built from TRBV24-1 and TRBJ2-3; 8 nucleotides match TRBD2. This CDR3 contains 19 residues. J lost 2 bases, V lost 5 bases, and 17 bases had no gene match. Germline V gene data show CDR1 as KGHDR and CDR2 as SFDVKD. DNA of the CDR3: TGTGCCACCAGTGCGTCGGCAATAGCGGGATACGCAACCACAGATACGCAGTATTTT. This sequence encodes CATSASAIAGYATTDTQYF.

This sequence joins TRBV9 and TRBJ2-2; D is perhaps TRBD1 (5 bases). The CDR3 loop spans 16 amino acids. Trimming removed 0 bases at V and 4 bases at J, with 13 bases between. Germline CDR1 reads SGDLS; CDR2 reads YYNGEE. The CDR3 sequence is CASSVVVTASTGELFF. CDR3 in DNA: TGTGCCAGCAGCGTAGTTGTGACAGCATCCACCGGGGAGCTGTTTTTT.

About this clonotype: Possible read error: a much larger clone is one base away. V and J are TRBV18 and TRBJ1-2, with 7 nucleotides matching TRBD1. The CDR3 length is 11 residues. Germline CDR1 is KGHSH and CDR2 is LQKENI. CDR3 DNA: TGTGCCAGCTCAGGACAGGATGGCTGCACCTTC. Translated, it gives CASSGQDGCTF. Using reference TRBV18 and TRBJ1-2 for the parts outside the CDR3, the full variable domain is NAGVMQNPRHLVRRRGQEARLRCSPMKGHSHVYWYRQLPEEGLKFMVYLQKENIIDESGMPKERFSAEFPKEGPSILRIQQVVRGDSAAYFCASSGQDGCTFGSGTRLTVV.

This clonotype has more than one count but fewer than ten. The chain employs TRBV4-3 and TRBJ2-1; D gene unclear. The CDR3 has 16 amino acids. V lost 0 bases and J 6 bases, leaving 15 bases between the germline ends. Germline CDR1 and CDR2: LGHNA and YSLEER. The CDR3 spells CASSQEESSAANEQFF. The CDR3 DNA sequence: TGCGCCAGCAGCCAAGAAGAAAGCTCTGCAGCCAATGAGCAGTTCTTC.